Shown below are 11 T cell receptor beta chains from a single sample sequenced in a study of blood T cell repertoires in COVID-19. TCRdb's table, derived via immunoSEQ multiplex PCR, lists solely in-frame clones and lacks some. The sample contains 130,000 to 150,000 clones, about three quarters of which appear only once. Sequencing was carried out using peripheral blood. These receptors were obtained from a man at least 80 years old with acute or convalescent COVID-19.

The J gene is TRBJ2-1, the V gene TRBV7-6; D is perhaps TRBD2 (7 bases). Deletions cut 1 base from V and 8 bases from J, with 15 bases between. Germline V gene sequence: CDR1 SGHVS, CDR2 FNYEAQ. CDR3 length: 15 residues. This chain's CDR3 is CASSLVGGGRDEQFF. The CDR3 DNA sequence: TGTGCCAGCAGCTTAGTGGGGGGGGGCCGTGATGAGCAGTTCTTC.

The CDR3 loop is CASSSGQGNTF. In DNA, the CDR3 is TGTGCCAGCAGCTCGGGACAAGGGAACACCTTC. The chain combines TRBV5-6 with TRBJ1-2; TRBD1 is a possible D gene (6 bases). The V end lost 3 bases, the J end lost 12 bases, and 12 bases lay between the germline ends. CDR1 and CDR2 (germline): SGHDT, YYEEEE. The CDR3 sequence is 11 residues long.

This rearrangement joins TRBV18 to TRBJ1-1; D remains ambiguous. Germline CDR1 reads KGHSH; CDR2 reads LQKENI. The CDR3 spans 14 residues. The V and J ends lost 0 bases and 1 base respectively, with 6 bases between them. DNA for the CDR3: TGTGCCAGCTCACCACCTAATAAGAACACTGAAGCTTTCTTT. Protein product: CASSPPNKNTEAFF.

This clone was observed once. The rearrangement uses TRBV30 and TRBJ1-6; D remains ambiguous. CDR1 and CDR2 (germline): GTSNPN, SVGIG (reference sequence). With 6 bases removed from V and 3 bases from J, the gap between germline ends came to 9 bases. The CDR3 covers 13 residues. As DNA, the CDR3 is TGTGCCTGTCGGGGAGACTATAATTCACCCCTCCACTTT. Residues: CACRGDYNSPLHF.

The chain carries TRBV27 and TRBJ2-2; TRBD1 might be the D (6 bases). Germline V gives CDR1 MNHEY, CDR2 SMNVEV (reference sequence). V was clipped by 4 bases and J by 0 bases, with 15 bases between them. This CDR3 has 17 amino acids. CDR3 DNA: TGTGCCAGCAGTTCAACCCCACAGGGTCCGAACACCGGGGAGCTGTTTTTT. It specifies CASSSTPQGPNTGELFF.

The rearrangement uses TRBV6-5 and TRBJ2-5; the D gene is possibly TRBD1 (5 bases). V dropped 4 bases and J dropped 5 bases, with 14 bases sitting between them. CDR3 length equals 14 residues. The germline gives CDR1 MNHEY, CDR2 SVGAGI. In DNA form, the CDR3 reads TGTGCCAGCAGTTTGGCTGGGGCTGTGGAGACCCAGTACTTC. It translates to CASSLAGAVETQYF.

The J gene is TRBJ1-1, the V gene TRBV18; 7 nucleotides align to TRBD1. V lost 6 bases to trimming and J lost 6 bases; unmatched junction nucleotides: 10. Germline-derived CDR1 and CDR2 are KGHSH and LQKENI. The CDR3 has 14 residues. The CDR3 DNA sequence: TGTGCCAGCTCCCTTTCCACACAGGGGCCTGAAGCTTTCTTT. It translates to CASSLSTQGPEAFF.

The V gene is TRBV3-1 (or the pseudogene TRBV3-2), the J gene TRBJ2-2; the match to TRBD2 covers 9 bases. Germline CDR1 is LGHDT and CDR2 is YNNKEL (reference sequence). This CDR3 contains 15 residues. V was clipped by 2 bases and J by 7 bases; unmatched bases: 5. The CDR3 DNA sequence: TGTGCCAGCAGCCAATCTAGCGGGGACTTCGGGGAGCTGTTTTTT. As protein: CASSQSSGDFGELFF.

This clone was seen a single time. The chain links TRBV6-2 or TRBV6-3 to TRBJ2-2; unclear D gene. Trimming took 2 bases from V and 6 from J, leaving 7 bases between them. Germline assignment: CDR1 MNHEY and CDR2 SVGEGT. The length of the CDR3 is 13 residues. CDR3 residues: CASSYEVSGELFF. CDR3 coding DNA: TGTGCCAGCAGTTACGAGGTATCCGGGGAGCTGTTTTTT.

This clone was seen a handful of times. The J gene is TRBJ2-7, the V gene TRBV6-5; a weak D match, TRBD1 (5 bases). Trimming took 2 bases from V and 6 from J, leaving 8 bases between them. This CDR3 contains 12 residues. CDR1 is MNHEY, CDR2 SVGAGI, per germline. For the CDR3, the DNA is TGTGCCAGCAGTTACGCTACAGGCGAGCAGTACTTC. It translates to CASSYATGEQYF.

As to this clone: At one boundary the junction diverges from the germline segment, which might be a read error. The chain links TRBV5-1 to TRBJ2-3; 9 bases fit TRBD2. The germline CDR1 and CDR2 sequences are SGHRS and YFSETQ. The CDR3 runs 15 residues. CDR3 bases: TGCGCCAGCAGGGAAGCGGGGGGCGGCACATATACGCAGTATTTT. Residues: CASREAGGGTYTQYF.